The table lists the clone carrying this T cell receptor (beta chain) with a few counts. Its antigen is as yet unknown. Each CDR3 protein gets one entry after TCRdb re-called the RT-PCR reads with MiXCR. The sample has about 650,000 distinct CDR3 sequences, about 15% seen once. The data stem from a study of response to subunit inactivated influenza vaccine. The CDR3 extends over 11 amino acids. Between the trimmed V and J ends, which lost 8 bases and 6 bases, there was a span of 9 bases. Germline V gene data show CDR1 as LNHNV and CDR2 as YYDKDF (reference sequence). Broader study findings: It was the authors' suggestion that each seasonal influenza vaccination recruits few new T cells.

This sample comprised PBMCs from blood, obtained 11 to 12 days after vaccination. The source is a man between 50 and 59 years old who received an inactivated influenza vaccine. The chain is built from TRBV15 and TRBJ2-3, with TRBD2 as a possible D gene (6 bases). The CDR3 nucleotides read TGTGCCACCCAGGAGGGGGATACGCAGTATTTT. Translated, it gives CATQEGDTQYF.